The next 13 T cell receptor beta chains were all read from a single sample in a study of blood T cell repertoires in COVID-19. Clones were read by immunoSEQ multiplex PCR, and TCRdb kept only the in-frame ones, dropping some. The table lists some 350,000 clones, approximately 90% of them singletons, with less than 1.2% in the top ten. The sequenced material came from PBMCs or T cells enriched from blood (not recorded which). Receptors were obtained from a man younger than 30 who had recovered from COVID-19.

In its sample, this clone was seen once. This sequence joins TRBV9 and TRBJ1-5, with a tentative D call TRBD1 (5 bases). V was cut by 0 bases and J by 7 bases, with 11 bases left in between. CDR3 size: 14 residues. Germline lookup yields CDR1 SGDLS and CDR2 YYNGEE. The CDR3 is CASSVAGLGQPQHF. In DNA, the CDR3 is TGTGCCAGCAGCGTAGCAGGGTTGGGGCAGCCCCAGCATTTT.

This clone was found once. The CDR3 region has the DNA TGTGCCAGCAGTTACTCGGCGGGGGGGGTTTTGAATGAGCAGTTCTTC. Its translation is CASSYSAGGVLNEQFF. The chain uses TRBV6-5 and TRBJ2-1, with TRBD2 identical over 9 bases. The CDR3 has 16 residues. V shed 0 bases and J 7 bases; nucleotides not matched to a gene: 7. Germline values: CDR1 MNHEY, CDR2 SVGAGI.

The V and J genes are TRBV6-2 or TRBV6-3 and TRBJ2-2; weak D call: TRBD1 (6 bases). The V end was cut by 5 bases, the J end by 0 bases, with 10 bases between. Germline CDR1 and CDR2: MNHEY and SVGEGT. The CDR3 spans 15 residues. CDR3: CASSPGHTNTGELFF. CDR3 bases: TGTGCCAGCAGTCCGGGACATACGAACACCGGGGAGCTGTTTTTT.

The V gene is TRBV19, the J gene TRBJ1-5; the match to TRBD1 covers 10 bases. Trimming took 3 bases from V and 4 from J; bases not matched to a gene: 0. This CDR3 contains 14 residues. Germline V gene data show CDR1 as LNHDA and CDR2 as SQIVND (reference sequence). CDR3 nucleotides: TGTGCCAGTAGTATGGACAGGGGGAATCAGCCCCAGCATTTT. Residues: CASSMDRGNQPQHF. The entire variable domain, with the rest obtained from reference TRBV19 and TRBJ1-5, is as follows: DGGITQSPKYLFRKEGQNVTLSCEQNLNHDAMYWYRQDPGQGLRLIYYSQIVNDFQKGDIAEGYSVSREKKESFPLTVTSAQKNPTAFYLCASSMDRGNQPQHFGDGTRLSIL.

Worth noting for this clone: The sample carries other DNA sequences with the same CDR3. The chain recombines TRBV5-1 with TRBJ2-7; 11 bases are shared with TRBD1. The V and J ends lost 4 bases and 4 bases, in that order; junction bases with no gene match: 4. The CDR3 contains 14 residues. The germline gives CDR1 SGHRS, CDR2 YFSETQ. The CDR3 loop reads CASSLGQGGYEQYF. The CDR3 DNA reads TGCGCCAGCAGCCTGGGACAGGGGGGGTACGAGCAGTACTTC.

In DNA, the CDR3 is TGTGCCATCGGACTAGCGAGGCAAGAGACCCAGTACTTC. Protein sequence: CAIGLARQETQYF. The chain uses TRBV10-3 and TRBJ2-5, with TRBD2 identical over 9 bases. Looked up from germline, CDR1 is ENHRY and CDR2 is SYGVKD. Trimming removed 8 bases from V and 2 bases from J; junction bases left unmatched: 3. The CDR3 has 13 amino acids.

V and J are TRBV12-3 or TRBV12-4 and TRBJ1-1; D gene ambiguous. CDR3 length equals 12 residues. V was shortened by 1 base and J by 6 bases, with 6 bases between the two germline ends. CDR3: CASSLGGPEAFF. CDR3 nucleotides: TGTGCCAGCAGTTTAGGCGGGCCTGAAGCTTTCTTT.

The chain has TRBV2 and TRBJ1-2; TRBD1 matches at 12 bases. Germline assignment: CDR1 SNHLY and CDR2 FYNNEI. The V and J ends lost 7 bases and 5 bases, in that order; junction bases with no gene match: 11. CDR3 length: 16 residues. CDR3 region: CASIRDRGRWEYGYTF. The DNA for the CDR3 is TGTGCCAGCATTCGGGACAGGGGGCGCTGGGAGTATGGCTACACCTTC.

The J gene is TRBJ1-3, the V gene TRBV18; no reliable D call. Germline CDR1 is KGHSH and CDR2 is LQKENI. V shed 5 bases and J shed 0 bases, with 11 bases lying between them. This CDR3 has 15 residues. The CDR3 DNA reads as TGTGCCAGCTCAAGCGGGCAGTCCTCTGGAAACACCATATATTTT. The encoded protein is CASSSGQSSGNTIYF.

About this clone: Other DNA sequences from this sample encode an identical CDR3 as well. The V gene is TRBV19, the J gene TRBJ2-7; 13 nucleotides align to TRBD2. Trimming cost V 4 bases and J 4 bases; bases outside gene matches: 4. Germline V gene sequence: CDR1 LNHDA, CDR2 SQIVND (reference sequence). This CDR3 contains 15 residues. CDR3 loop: CASSRTSGSSYEQYF. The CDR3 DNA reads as TGTGCCAGTAGTAGGACTAGCGGGAGCAGTTACGAGCAGTACTTC.

The CDR3 region is CATSRDIGQGGYGYTF. In DNA, the CDR3 is TGTGCCACCAGCAGAGATATCGGACAGGGGGGTTATGGCTACACCTTC. This sequence joins TRBV15 and TRBJ1-2; 10 bases are shared with TRBD1. With V trimmed by 0 bases and J by 5 bases, 6 bases remained unmatched. The germline CDR1 and CDR2 sequences are LNHNV and YYDKDF (reference sequence). The CDR3 sequence is 16 residues long.

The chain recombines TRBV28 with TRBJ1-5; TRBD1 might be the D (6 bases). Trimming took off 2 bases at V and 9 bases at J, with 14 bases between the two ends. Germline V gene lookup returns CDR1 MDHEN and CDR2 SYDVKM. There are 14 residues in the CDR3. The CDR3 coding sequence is TGTGCCAGCAGTTTACAGGGGAAGATTGGGCCCCAGCATTTT. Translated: CASSLQGKIGPQHF. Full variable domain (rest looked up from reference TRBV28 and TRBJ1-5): DVKVTQSSRYLVKRTGEKVFLECVQDMDHENMFWYRQDPGLGLRLIYFSYDVKMKEKGDIPEGYSVSREKKERFSLILESASTNQTSMYLCASSLQGKIGPQHFGDGTRLSIL.

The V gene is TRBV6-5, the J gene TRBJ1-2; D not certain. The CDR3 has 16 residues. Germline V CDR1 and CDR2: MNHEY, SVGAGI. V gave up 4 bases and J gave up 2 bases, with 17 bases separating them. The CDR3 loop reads CASSSSHGIRNYGYTF. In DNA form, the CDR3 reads TGTGCCAGCAGTTCCTCCCACGGTATCCGGAACTATGGCTACACCTTC.